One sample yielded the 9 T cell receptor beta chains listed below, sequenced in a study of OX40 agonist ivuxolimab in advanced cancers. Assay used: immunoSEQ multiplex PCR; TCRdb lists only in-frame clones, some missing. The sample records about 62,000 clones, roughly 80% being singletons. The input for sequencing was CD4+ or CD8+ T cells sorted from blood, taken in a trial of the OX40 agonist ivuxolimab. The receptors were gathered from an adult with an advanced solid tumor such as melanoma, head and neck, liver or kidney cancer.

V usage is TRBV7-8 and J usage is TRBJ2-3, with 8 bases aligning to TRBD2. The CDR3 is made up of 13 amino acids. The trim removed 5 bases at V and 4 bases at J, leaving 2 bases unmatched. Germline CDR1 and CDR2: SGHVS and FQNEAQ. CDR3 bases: TGTGCCAGCAGCACGGGGGGGCCAGATACGCAGTATTTT. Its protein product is CASSTGGPDTQYF.

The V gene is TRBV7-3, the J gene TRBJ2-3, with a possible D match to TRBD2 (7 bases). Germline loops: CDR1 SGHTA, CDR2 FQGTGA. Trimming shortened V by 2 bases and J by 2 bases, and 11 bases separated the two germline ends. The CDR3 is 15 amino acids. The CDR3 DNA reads TGTGCCAGCAGCTTAGCGGGGGACAACACAGATACGCAGTATTTT. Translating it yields CASSLAGDNTDTQYF.

CDR3 residues: CATGTGQTPLHF. The CDR3 region has the DNA TGTGCCACTGGGACAGGGCAGACACCCCTCCACTTT. J is TRBJ1-6 and V is TRBV27; 9 bases map to TRBD1. V shed 10 bases and J 11 bases; nucleotides not matched to a gene: 6. The germline CDR1 and CDR2 sequences are MNHEY and SMNVEV (reference sequence). The CDR3 is 12 residues long.

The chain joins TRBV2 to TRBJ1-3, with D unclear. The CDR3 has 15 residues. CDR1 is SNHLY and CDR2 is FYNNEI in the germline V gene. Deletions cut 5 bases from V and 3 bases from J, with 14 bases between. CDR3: CASSSGPPGGNTIYF. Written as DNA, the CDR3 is TGTGCCAGCAGTTCGGGCCCCCCGGGTGGAAACACCATATATTTT.

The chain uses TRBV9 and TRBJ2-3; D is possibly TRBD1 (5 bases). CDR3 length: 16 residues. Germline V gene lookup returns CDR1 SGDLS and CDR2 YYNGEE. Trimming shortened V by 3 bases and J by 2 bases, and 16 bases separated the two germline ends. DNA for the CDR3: TGTGCCAGCAGCGAGGGCTCCAGGGTTATCACAGATACGCAGTATTTT. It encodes CASSEGSRVITDTQYF.

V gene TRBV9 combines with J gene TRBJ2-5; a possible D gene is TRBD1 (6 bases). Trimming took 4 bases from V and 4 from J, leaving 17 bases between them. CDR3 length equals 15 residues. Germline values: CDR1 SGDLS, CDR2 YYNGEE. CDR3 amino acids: CASSSQAIRGETQYF. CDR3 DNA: TGTGCCAGCAGCTCCCAAGCTATCAGGGGAGAGACCCAGTACTTC.

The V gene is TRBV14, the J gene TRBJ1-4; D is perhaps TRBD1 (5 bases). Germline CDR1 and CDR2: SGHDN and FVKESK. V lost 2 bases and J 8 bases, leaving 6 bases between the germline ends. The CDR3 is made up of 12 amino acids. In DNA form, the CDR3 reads TGTGCCAGCAGCCAAAACAGGGAAAAACTGTTTTTT. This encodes CASSQNREKLFF.

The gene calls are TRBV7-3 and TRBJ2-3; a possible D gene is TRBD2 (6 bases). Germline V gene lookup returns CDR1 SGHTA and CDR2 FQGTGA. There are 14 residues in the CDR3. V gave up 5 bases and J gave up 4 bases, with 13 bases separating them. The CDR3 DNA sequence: TGTGCCAGCAGCCGACGGGGCGGGGCAGATACGCAGTATTTT. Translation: CASSRRGGADTQYF.

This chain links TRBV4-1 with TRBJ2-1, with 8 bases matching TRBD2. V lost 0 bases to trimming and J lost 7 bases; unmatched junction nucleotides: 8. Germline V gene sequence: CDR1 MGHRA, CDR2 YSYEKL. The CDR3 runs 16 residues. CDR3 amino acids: CASSQESEREWNEQFF. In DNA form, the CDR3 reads TGCGCCAGCAGCCAAGAGTCGGAGCGGGAGTGGAATGAGCAGTTCTTC.